The 24 T cell receptor beta chains reported below all come from one sample, sequenced in a study of cytomegalovirus exposure and HLA in healthy donors (dated by TCRdb to about 2017). Library method: the immunoSEQ multiplex PCR assay. For the multiplex PCR, a mixture combining 60 forward primers for TCR Vbeta segments and 13 reverse primers for TCR Jbeta segments was used. The table comes from immuneACCESS by way of TCRdb, which keeps in-frame sequences with V and J called. Part of the clones is missing from these tables; in studies checked, under half for an unresolved V gene and the rest for unknown reasons. This sample's listing comprises tens of thousands of clones. The top ten clones comprise 5% of the sample. The sequenced sample was PBMCs. Source of these receptors: a woman aged 40 to 50 in good health and CMV-seropositive.

The chain combines TRBV19 with TRBJ1-1, with D maybe TRBD1 (6 bases). Germline V gene sequence: CDR1 LNHDA, CDR2 SQIVND (reference sequence). CDR3 size: 15 residues. V gave up 4 bases and J gave up 0 bases, with 12 bases separating them. The CDR3, as DNA: TGTGCCAGTAGTAAACCGGGACATTTGAACACTGAAGCTTTCTTT. It yields the protein CASSKPGHLNTEAFF.

With respect to this clone: The sample has other DNA sequences that encode this CDR3 too. The J gene is TRBJ2-7, the V gene TRBV7-2; D gene uncertain. This CDR3 spans 11 amino acids. Trimming pared 4 bases from V and 2 bases from J, leaving 3 bases between. Germline V gene sequence: CDR1 SGHTA, CDR2 FQGNSA. The DNA of the CDR3 is TGTGCCAGCAGCTCTACCTACGAGCAGTACTTC. Translated, it gives CASSSTYEQYF.

This CDR3 reads CASSLRGDRRIEAFF. CDR3 nucleotide sequence: TGTGCCAGCAGCTTGAGGGGGGACAGAAGGATTGAAGCTTTCTTT. The chain is built from TRBV5-8 and TRBJ1-1; 7 bases map to TRBD1. The germline gives CDR1 SGHTS, CDR2 YDEGEE. The V gene end was trimmed by 1 base and the J gene end by 7 bases; junction bases not matched to a gene: 10. CDR3 size: 15 residues.

The rearrangement joins TRBV27 to TRBJ1-4, with a tentative D call TRBD1 (6 bases). The length of the CDR3 is 14 residues. CDR1 is MNHEY, CDR2 SMNVEV, per germline (reference sequence). V was trimmed by 6 bases and J by 8 bases, leaving 16 bases between them. CDR3 loop: CASSEQGIWEKLFF. For the CDR3, the DNA is TGTGCCAGCAGCGAACAGGGAATATGGGAAAAACTGTTTTTT.

The rearrangement uses TRBV4-2 and TRBJ2-5; D perhaps matches TRBD2 (6 bases). The J call is doubtful: the DNA matches TRBJ2-7 better. The germline V gene encodes CDR1 LGHNA and CDR2 YNFKEQ. CDR3 length: 16 residues. Written as DNA, the CDR3 is TGTGCCAGCAGCCGGGAAGCGGGCCGAAGCTCCTACGAGCAGTACTTC. Translation: CASSREAGRSSYEQYF.

J is TRBJ1-1 and V is TRBV7-3, with D perhaps TRBD1 (5 bases). The V and J ends lost 3 bases and 10 bases respectively, with 21 bases between them. CDR3 length equals 15 residues. Germline assignment: CDR1 SGHTA and CDR2 FQGTGA. In DNA, the CDR3 is TGTGCCAGCAGCTTCCAGGAGTCAGGGCAGCCCGCAGCTTTCTTT. This translates into CASSFQESGQPAAFF.

The rearrangement joins TRBV19 to TRBJ1-1; TRBD1 matches 8 bases. The CDR3 consists of 17 residues. The V segment lost 3 bases and the J segment 4 bases; nucleotides outside the gene matches: 13. The germline V gene encodes CDR1 LNHDA and CDR2 SQIVND (reference sequence). CDR3 protein: CASSILSDRDEGTEAFF. The CDR3 nucleotides read TGTGCCAGTAGTATCCTTTCGGACAGGGACGAGGGCACTGAAGCTTTCTTT.

V is TRBV11-3 and J is TRBJ2-3; D is uncertain. Trimming left V 2 bases short and J 0 bases short, with 3 bases between. From germline, CDR1 is SGHNT and CDR2 YENEEA. This CDR3 spans 13 amino acids. The chain's CDR3 is CASSLTSTDTQYF. The CDR3 region has the DNA TGTGCCAGCAGCTTAACTAGCACAGATACGCAGTATTTT.

V usage is TRBV20-1 and J usage is TRBJ2-7; D might be TRBD2 (6 bases). The CDR3 has 11 amino acids. From germline, CDR1 is DFQATT and CDR2 SNEGSKA (reference sequence). Trimming stripped 0 bases from V and 6 bases from J, with 6 bases between. CDR3 in amino acids: CSAREAGEQYF. The CDR3 DNA sequence: TGCAGTGCTAGAGAAGCGGGCGAGCAGTACTTC.

This chain uses TRBV6-1 with TRBJ1-5; 8 bases map to TRBD1. V trimming: 1 base; J trimming: 7 bases; junction bases outside the gene matches: 6. This CDR3 comprises 15 residues. Germline CDR1 reads MNHNS; CDR2 reads SASEGT. CDR3 region: CASSEVSGGSQPQHF. The DNA for the CDR3 is TGTGCCAGCAGTGAAGTATCAGGGGGCAGCCAGCCCCAGCATTTT.

V usage is TRBV7-2 and J usage is TRBJ2-1, with 8 bases identical to TRBD2. Germline assignment: CDR1 SGHTA and CDR2 FQGNSA. V lost 2 bases, J lost 6 bases, and 6 bases stayed unmatched. The CDR3 sequence is 15 residues long. CDR3 DNA sequence: TGTGCCAGCAGCTTAAGTGGTAGCGGGGCCAATGAGCAGTTCTTC. This gives the protein CASSLSGSGANEQFF.

The rearrangement uses TRBV6-6 and TRBJ2-7; perhaps TRBD1 as D (5 bases). Per germline, CDR1 MNHNY and CDR2 SVGAGI (reference sequence). This CDR3 contains 14 residues. V shed 5 bases and J shed 2 bases, with 13 bases lying between them. CDR3 loop: CASSLGHSAYEQYF. Here the CDR3 DNA reads TGTGCCAGCAGTCTTGGACATTCAGCCTACGAGCAGTACTTC.

The chain couples TRBV2 to TRBJ2-7, with TRBD1 as a possible D gene (7 bases). The ends were cut back, 6 bases at V and 9 bases at J, with 24 bases in the middle. The CDR3 sequence is 15 residues long. In germline, CDR1 is SNHLY, CDR2 FYNNEI. The CDR3 loop reads CASRVTSLRGHGQYF. For the CDR3, the DNA is TGTGCCAGCAGGGTGACTAGTCTGAGGGGGCACGGGCAGTACTTC.

This rearrangement joins TRBV15 to TRBJ2-7; a possible D gene is TRBD2 (5 bases). CDR3 size: 15 residues. From germline, CDR1 is LNHNV and CDR2 YYDKDF (reference sequence). With 0 bases removed from V and 4 bases from J, the gap between germline ends came to 13 bases. The CDR3 loop is CATSRERERRYEQYF. The CDR3 nucleotides read TGTGCCACCAGCAGAGAGAGGGAGAGAAGGTACGAGCAGTACTTC.

This chain links TRBV5-6 with TRBJ1-1; D is possibly TRBD1 (5 bases). Deletions cut 0 bases from V and 6 bases from J, with 6 bases between. CDR3 length: 12 amino acids. Germline CDR1 reads SGHDT; CDR2 reads YYEEEE. CDR3 nucleotides: TGTGCCAGCAGCTTGGGCAGGGCTGAAGCTTTCTTT. Its translation: CASSLGRAEAFF.

The V gene is TRBV29-1, the J gene TRBJ2-7; 10 bases agree with TRBD1. The CDR3 consists of 13 residues. CDR1 is SQVTM, CDR2 ANQGSEA, per germline. J was trimmed by 4 bases and V by 3 bases; bases with no gene match: 3. CDR3 nucleotides: TGCAGCGTTGAGACAGGGGGCGTTTACGAGCAGTACTTC. Translating it yields CSVETGGVYEQYF.

This chain joins TRBV11-3 and TRBJ2-5, with D maybe TRBD1 (5 bases). This CDR3 region has 17 residues. V gave up 5 bases and J gave up 1 base, with 20 bases separating them. The germline V gene has CDR1 SGHNT and CDR2 YENEEA. CDR3 loop: CASSPSAALGAQETQYF. The CDR3 DNA sequence: TGTGCCAGCAGCCCCTCCGCCGCCCTTGGGGCCCAAGAGACCCAGTACTTC.

This rearrangement joins TRBV7-3 to TRBJ1-1, with D possibly being TRBD1 (6 bases). Germline CDR1 reads SGHTA; CDR2 reads FQGTGA. This CDR3 has 15 amino acids. Between the trimmed V and J ends, which lost 5 bases and 4 bases, there was a span of 17 bases. CDR3 sequence (DNA): TGTGCCAGCAGCGCCCGACAGGCTGGGGGCACTGAAGCTTTCTTT. Its protein product is CASSARQAGGTEAFF. Complete variable domain (other parts from reference TRBV7-3 and TRBJ1-1): GAGVSQTPSNKVTEKGKYVELRCDPISGHTALYWYRQSLGQGPEFLIYFQGTGAADDSGLPNDRFFAVRPEGSVSTLKIQRTERGDSAVYLCASSARQAGGTEAFFGQGTRLTVV.

The chain couples TRBV7-9 to TRBJ1-1; perhaps TRBD1 as D (5 bases). The CDR3 consists of 19 residues. Germline lookup yields CDR1 SEHNR and CDR2 FQNEAQ (reference sequence). V lost 1 base and J lost 0, with 21 bases in between. The CDR3 here is CASSLGAFVEGRMNTEAFF. The DNA for the CDR3 is TGTGCCAGCAGCTTAGGGGCTTTTGTGGAGGGACGGATGAACACTGAAGCTTTCTTT.

V gene TRBV5-6 combines with J gene TRBJ1-2; 8 positions agree with TRBD1. Trimming cost V 0 bases and J 6 bases; bases outside gene matches: 13. This CDR3 region has 17 residues. The germline CDR1 and CDR2 sequences are SGHDT and YYEEEE. The CDR3: CASSLGHTGTGGHGYTF. In DNA, the CDR3 is TGTGCCAGCAGCTTGGGTCACACCGGGACAGGAGGTCATGGCTACACCTTC. The whole variable domain, filled in from reference TRBV5-6 and TRBJ1-2, reads DAGVTQSPTHLIKTRGQQVTLRCSPKSGHDTVSWYQQALGQGPQFIFQYYEEEERQRGNFPDRFSGHQFPNYSSELNVNALLLGDSALYLCASSLGHTGTGGHGYTFGSGTRLTVV.

The V gene is TRBV2, the J gene TRBJ1-2; possibly TRBD1 for D (5 bases). Per the germline V gene, CDR1 is SNHLY and CDR2 is FYNNEI. This CDR3 comprises 14 residues. V lost 9 bases and J 0 bases, leaving 14 bases between the germline ends. CDR3 loop: CASWAGAANYGYTF. In nucleotides, the CDR3 is TGTGCCAGTTGGGCTGGGGCAGCTAACTATGGCTACACCTTC.

The V and J genes are TRBV28 and TRBJ1-4; 8 bases align to TRBD1. Germline V gene data show CDR1 as MDHEN and CDR2 as SYDVKM. The CDR3 consists of 15 residues. J was trimmed by 8 bases and V by 2 bases; bases with no gene match: 7. The CDR3 DNA follows: TGTGCCAGCAGTTTAAATCAGGGGGCGCGGGAAAAACTGTTTTTT. Translating it yields CASSLNQGAREKLFF. The full variable domain, in which reference TRBV28 and TRBJ1-4 provide the parts outside the CDR3, is DVKVTQSSRYLVKRTGEKVFLECVQDMDHENMFWYRQDPGLGLRLIYFSYDVKMKEKGDIPEGYSVSREKKERFSLILESASTNQTSMYLCASSLNQGAREKLFFGSGTQLSVL.

The chain joins TRBV30 to TRBJ1-3; D not resolved. CDR3 length equals 15 residues. Trimming took 0 bases from V and 0 from J, leaving 9 bases between them. From germline, CDR1 is GTSNPN and CDR2 SVGIG (reference sequence). CDR3 coding DNA: TGTGCCTGGAGTGTACGGAGAAACTCTGGAAACACCATATATTTT. Protein sequence: CAWSVRRNSGNTIYF.

CDR3 protein: CASTGREMNTEAFF. The DNA of the CDR3 is TGTGCCAGCACCGGGAGGGAAATGAACACTGAAGCTTTCTTT. The J gene is TRBJ1-1, the V gene TRBV7-9; no firm D call. Trimming removed 7 bases at V and 0 bases at J, with 12 bases between. This CDR3 region has 14 residues. Germline V gene data show CDR1 as SEHNR and CDR2 as FQNEAQ (reference sequence).